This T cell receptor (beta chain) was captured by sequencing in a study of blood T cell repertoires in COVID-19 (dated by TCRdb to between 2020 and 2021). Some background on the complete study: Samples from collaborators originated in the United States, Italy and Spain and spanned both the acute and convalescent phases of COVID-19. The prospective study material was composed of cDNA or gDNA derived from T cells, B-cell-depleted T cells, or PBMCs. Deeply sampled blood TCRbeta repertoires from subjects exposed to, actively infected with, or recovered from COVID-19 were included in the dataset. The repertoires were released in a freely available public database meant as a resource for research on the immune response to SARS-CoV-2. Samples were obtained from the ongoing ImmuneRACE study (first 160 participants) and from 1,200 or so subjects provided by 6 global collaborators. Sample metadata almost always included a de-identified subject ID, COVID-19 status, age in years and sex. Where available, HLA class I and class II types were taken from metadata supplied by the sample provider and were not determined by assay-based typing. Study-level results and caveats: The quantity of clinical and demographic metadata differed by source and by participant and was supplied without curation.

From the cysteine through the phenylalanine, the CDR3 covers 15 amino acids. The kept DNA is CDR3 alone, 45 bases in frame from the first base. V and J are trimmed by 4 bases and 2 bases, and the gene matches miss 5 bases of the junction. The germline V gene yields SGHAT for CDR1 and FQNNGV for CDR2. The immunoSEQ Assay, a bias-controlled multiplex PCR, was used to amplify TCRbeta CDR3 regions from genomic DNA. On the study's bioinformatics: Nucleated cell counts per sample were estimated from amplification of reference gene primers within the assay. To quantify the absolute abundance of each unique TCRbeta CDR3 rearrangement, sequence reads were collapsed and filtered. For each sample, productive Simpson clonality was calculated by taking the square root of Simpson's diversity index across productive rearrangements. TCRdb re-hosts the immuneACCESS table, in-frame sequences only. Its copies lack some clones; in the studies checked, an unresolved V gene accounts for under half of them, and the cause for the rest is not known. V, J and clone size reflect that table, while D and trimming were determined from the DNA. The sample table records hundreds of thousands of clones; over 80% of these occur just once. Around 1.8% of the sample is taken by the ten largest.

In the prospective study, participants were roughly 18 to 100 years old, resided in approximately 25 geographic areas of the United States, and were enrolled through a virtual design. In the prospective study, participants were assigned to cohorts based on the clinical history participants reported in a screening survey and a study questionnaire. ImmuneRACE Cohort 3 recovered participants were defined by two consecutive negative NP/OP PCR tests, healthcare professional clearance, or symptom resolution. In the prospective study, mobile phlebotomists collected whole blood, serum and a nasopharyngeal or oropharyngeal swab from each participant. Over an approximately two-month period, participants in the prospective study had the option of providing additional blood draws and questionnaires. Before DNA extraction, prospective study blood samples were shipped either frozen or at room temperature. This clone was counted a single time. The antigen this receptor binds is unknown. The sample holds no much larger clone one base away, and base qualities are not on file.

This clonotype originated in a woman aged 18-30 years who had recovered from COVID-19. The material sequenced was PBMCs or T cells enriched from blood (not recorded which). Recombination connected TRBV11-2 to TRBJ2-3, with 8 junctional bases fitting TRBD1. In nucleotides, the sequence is TGTGCCAGCAGCTCCGGGACAGGATTCACAGATACGCAGTATTTT. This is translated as CASSSGTGFTDTQYF.